The clone carrying this T cell receptor beta chain was counted only a few times. Its antigen is not known. This sample stems from a study of regulatory T cells in long-lasting Graves disease. Overall study: Graves' patients with a new diagnosis had received antithyroid drugs under 3 months. Study-level results: Persistent disease showed a preference for TRBV28, TRBJ1-2 and TRBJ2-5.

The CDR3 has 13 amino acids. CDR1 and CDR2 from the germline V gene are SQVTM and ANQGSEA. Trimming cost V 4 bases and J 7 bases; bases outside gene matches: 4. Through Arm-PCR of CDR3 regions and iRepertoire HTBI primers, TCR beta libraries were built. Original processing notes: Samples jointly harbored 60 to 65 TRBV and 12 to 15 TRBJ segments. MiXCR, run by TCRdb on the multiplex PCR reads, gives a single entry per CDR3 protein. TCRdb assigned the V and J calls; the authors' analysis was not used. The data hold approximately 560,000 distinct CDR3 sequences, with around 15% observed a single time. Indicated time point: newly diagnosed GD, antithyroid drugs for less than 3 months. Extracted PBMC RNA gave rise to the TCR library. Peripheral blood, about 10 milliliters of it, was drawn into EDTA tubes. The sample also formed part of further work on T cells in Graves' hyperthyroidism and ophthalmopathy.

The sequence came from a man between 18 and 35 years old with Graves disease. This rearrangement joins TRBV29-1 to TRBJ1-6, with 7 bases matching TRBD1. The sequences come from peripheral blood mononuclear cells (PBMCs), collected at new diagnosis, from a patient treated with antithyroid drugs. The CDR3 reads CSVGQGQNSPLHF. The CDR3 DNA is TGCAGCGTTGGACAGGGTCAAAATTCACCCCTCCACTTT.